This note documents a single TCR beta chain sequence. Its antigen is unknown. Researchers reported sorting every CD8+ T cell subset in triplicate, about 290,000 cells per sort. Via 5' RACE with UMI labels, TRB cDNA libraries were prepared. TCRdb re-called the 5' RACE reads and catalogs CDR3 proteins one per entry, DNA excluded. The data show fewer than 140,000 distinct CDR3 sequences, and the top ten clones hold more than 0.3%. These data belong to a study of CXCR3-negative and CXCR3-positive naive CD8 T cells. General study points: Freshly isolated PBMCs were used in most assays, given partial CXCR3 loss after freezing. Naive cells positive for CXCR3 carried more hydrophobic TRB CDR3s than CXCR3-negative ones.

Germline V gives CDR1 KGHSH, CDR2 LQKENI. This CDR3 spans 15 amino acids. This receptor was identified in a human donor in good health. Some clones in this sample may be carry-over from other donors' samples. The chain employs TRBV18 and TRBJ1-1; as DNA is missing, the TRBD1 call by TCRdb cannot be tested. Sequenced: naive CXCR3+ CD8+ T cells from blood. Subset meaning: CD45RO-CCR7+CD27+CD95- naive CD8+ T cells expressing CXCR3 (TNR3+). The CDR3 sequence: CASSPMAALNTEAFF.